Listed below are T cell receptor beta chains from one sample, sequenced in a study of blood T cells in healthy people across ages. TCRdb re-called the 5' RACE reads with MiXCR, one entry per CDR3 protein. Of roughly 800,000 distinct CDR3 sequences in the sample, roughly 64% were seen once. The sample consisted of blood. These receptors all stem from a man in his thirties or forties in good health. Both conserved end residues are part of each CDR3. A D gene is named only where the DNA matches it firmly. Clone size is shown for a subset of rows, as once, few, many or a class of expanded clone.

D gene: .; clone size: .; V gene: TRBV29-1; J gene: TRBJ1-2; CDR3 DNA: TGCAGCGTTGAAGATTATCAGGGCTCTTTCTATGGCTACACCTTC; CDR3 protein: CSVEDYQGSFYGYTF
D gene: TRBD2; clone size: few; V gene: TRBV2; J gene: TRBJ2-3; CDR3 DNA: TGTGCCAGCAGTGCACGACTAGCGGGAGCTTCCGGTTCAGATACGCAGTATTTT; CDR3 protein: CASSARLAGASGSDTQYF
D gene: .; clone size: once; V gene: TRBV29-1; J gene: TRBJ2-1; CDR3 DNA: TGCAGCGTTGGGCTAGTGGGAGGTTATGAGCAGTTCTTC; CDR3 protein: CSVGLVGGYEQFF
D gene: .; clone size: few; V gene: TRBV5-1; J gene: TRBJ2-7; CDR3 DNA: TGCGCCAGCAGCCTTAGGATGGACGAGCAGTACTTC; CDR3 protein: CASSLRMDEQYF
D gene: .; clone size: .; V gene: TRBV2; J gene: TRBJ2-3; CDR3 DNA: TGTGCCAGCCGGGCATCAAGCACATATACGCAGTATTTT; CDR3 protein: CASRASSTYTQYF
D gene: TRBD1; clone size: .; V gene: TRBV12-3/TRBV12-4; J gene: TRBJ2-5; CDR3 DNA: TGTGCCAGCAGTTTAGGGGACAGGCTGACCGTAGAGACCCAGTACTTC; CDR3 protein: CASSLGDRLTVETQYF
D gene: .; clone size: .; V gene: TRBV4-2; J gene: TRBJ2-7; CDR3 DNA: TGTGCCAGCAGCCAAGGGCAGGGTTTGGACGAGCAGTACTTC; CDR3 protein: CASSQGQGLDEQYF
D gene: .; clone size: .; V gene: TRBV6-1; J gene: TRBJ2-5; CDR3 DNA: TGTGCCAGCAGCTTAAATAGAGAGACCCAGTACTTC; CDR3 protein: CASSLNRETQYF
D gene: .; clone size: few; V gene: TRBV28; J gene: TRBJ2-6; CDR3 DNA: TGTGCCAGCACGGTTGCGGGGGCCAACGTCCTGACTTTC; CDR3 protein: CASTVAGANVLTF
D gene: TRBD1; clone size: .; V gene: TRBV29-1; J gene: TRBJ2-7; CDR3 DNA: TGCAGCGTGGCCGGACAGGGTAGAGGCGAGCAGTACTTC; CDR3 protein: CSVAGQGRGEQYF
D gene: .; clone size: .; V gene: TRBV18; J gene: TRBJ2-7; CDR3 DNA: TGCGCCAGCTCTCCCCGGGACAACTCCTACGAGCGGTACTTC; CDR3 protein: CASSPRDNSYERYF
D gene: .; clone size: .; V gene: TRBV20-1; J gene: TRBJ1-1; CDR3 DNA: TGCAGTGCCATTCGGGGGAACACTGAAGCTTTCTTT; CDR3 protein: CSAIRGNTEAFF
D gene: TRBD1; clone size: few; V gene: TRBV3-1; J gene: TRBJ2-7; CDR3 DNA: TGTGCCAGCAGCCAAGATGGAACGGACAGGGGCTACGAGCAGTACTTC; CDR3 protein: CASSQDGTDRGYEQYF
D gene: .; clone size: .; V gene: TRBV5-4; J gene: TRBJ2-5; CDR3 DNA: TGTGCCAGCAGAGCCGCGCAGGGTAATCAAGAGACCCAGTACTTC; CDR3 protein: CASRAAQGNQETQYF
D gene: .; clone size: .; V gene: TRBV7-9; J gene: TRBJ2-1; CDR3 DNA: TGTGCCAGCAGCCAACCGGGACTGCCGCGTAATGAACAGTTCTTC; CDR3 protein: CASSQPGLPRNEQFF
D gene: .; clone size: .; V gene: TRBV28; J gene: TRBJ2-4; CDR3 DNA: TGTGCCACGAACCCCGGGACCGGCATCCTAGCCAAAAACATTCAGTACTTC; CDR3 protein: CATNPGTGILAKNIQYF
D gene: .; clone size: .; V gene: TRBV7-2; J gene: TRBJ1-6; CDR3 DNA: TGTGCCAGCAGCCCAGACAGTCTAAATTCACCCCTCCACTTT; CDR3 protein: CASSPDSLNSPLHF
D gene: TRBD1; clone size: few; V gene: TRBV7-9; J gene: TRBJ1-2; CDR3 DNA: TGTGCCAGCAGCTTGATCGGACAGGGAAACTATGGCTACACCTTC; CDR3 protein: CASSLIGQGNYGYTF
D gene: .; clone size: .; V gene: TRBV12-3/TRBV12-4; J gene: TRBJ1-5; CDR3 DNA: TGTGCCAGCAGTCCGGACGGGGGGAGCGGGCCCCAGCATTTT; CDR3 protein: CASSPDGGSGPQHF
D gene: TRBD2; clone size: .; V gene: TRBV12-3/TRBV12-4; J gene: TRBJ2-3; CDR3 DNA: TGTGCCAGCAGAAAGCGGGGGGTTTTTGGAGATACGCAGTATTTT; CDR3 protein: CASRKRGVFGDTQYF
D gene: .; clone size: .; V gene: TRBV7-9; J gene: TRBJ2-3; CDR3 DNA: TGTGCCAGCAGCTTAAATTCTGTGGGGGTACGCACAGATACGCAGTATTTT; CDR3 protein: CASSLNSVGVRTDTQYF
D gene: .; clone size: .; V gene: TRBV28; J gene: TRBJ2-1; CDR3 DNA: TGTGCCAGCAGTTTGGAGGGGGAGAAGCAGTTCTTC; CDR3 protein: CASSLEGEKQFF
D gene: TRBD1; clone size: .; V gene: TRBV20-1; J gene: TRBJ2-7; CDR3 DNA: TGCAGTGCTAGATGGGACAGGAACACCGGGGAGCAGTACTTC; CDR3 protein: CSARWDRNTGEQYF
D gene: TRBD2; clone size: .; V gene: TRBV2; J gene: TRBJ2-7; CDR3 DNA: TGTGCCAGCAGTCAATATCCCGGACTAGCTTTTGTCTACGAGCAGTACTTC; CDR3 protein: CASSQYPGLAFVYEQYF
D gene: .; clone size: .; V gene: TRBV20-1; J gene: TRBJ1-2; CDR3 DNA: TGCAGTGCTAGACGTTACCCGGCAGGGCTCTATGGCTACACCTTC; CDR3 protein: CSARRYPAGLYGYTF
D gene: .; clone size: .; V gene: TRBV3-1; J gene: TRBJ2-1; CDR3 DNA: TGTGCCAGCAGGGTCCGGGGGCGAAACAATGAGCAGTTCTTC; CDR3 protein: CASRVRGRNNEQFF
D gene: TRBD1; clone size: few; V gene: TRBV29-1; J gene: TRBJ1-2; CDR3 DNA: TGCAGCGTTGATTTAGCCGGGACAGGGTCAAATGGCTACACCTTC; CDR3 protein: CSVDLAGTGSNGYTF
D gene: .; clone size: .; V gene: TRBV6-5; J gene: TRBJ2-3; CDR3 DNA: TGTACCAGCAGTTACCGCTTAGCCACAGATACGCAGTATTTT; CDR3 protein: CTSSYRLATDTQYF
D gene: .; clone size: few; V gene: TRBV12-3/TRBV12-4; J gene: TRBJ1-2; CDR3 DNA: TGTGCCAGCAGACAAGACTACTATGGCTACACCTTC; CDR3 protein: CASRQDYYGYTF
D gene: TRBD1; clone size: few; V gene: TRBV29-1; J gene: TRBJ1-1; CDR3 DNA: TGCAGCGTCCCCGGGACAGAGAACACTGAAGCTTTCTTT; CDR3 protein: CSVPGTENTEAFF
D gene: TRBD1; clone size: .; V gene: TRBV9; J gene: TRBJ1-2; CDR3 DNA: TGTGCCAGCAGCGTAGATGTAGGGGGCGCGGGTGGCTACACCTTC; CDR3 protein: CASSVDVGGAGGYTF
D gene: TRBD1; clone size: few; V gene: TRBV6-5; J gene: TRBJ1-2; CDR3 DNA: TGTGCCAGCCGTCCCCCCCCGGGACAGAGAAACTATGGCTACACCTTC; CDR3 protein: CASRPPPGQRNYGYTF
D gene: .; clone size: .; V gene: TRBV10-3; J gene: TRBJ2-5; CDR3 DNA: TGTGCCATCAGTGACGTAGGTCGGGAAAGGGAGACCCAGTACTTC; CDR3 protein: CAISDVGRERETQYF
D gene: TRBD1; clone size: .; V gene: TRBV2; J gene: TRBJ2-3; CDR3 DNA: TGTGCCAACGGACAGGGGACAGATACGCAGTATTTT; CDR3 protein: CANGQGTDTQYF
D gene: .; clone size: once; V gene: TRBV10-2; J gene: TRBJ1-5; CDR3 DNA: TGCGCCAACAGACAAGAGACAGCCGAGCATCAGCCCCAGCATTTT; CDR3 protein: CANRQETAEHQPQHF
D gene: TRBD2; clone size: .; V gene: TRBV4-2; J gene: TRBJ2-7; CDR3 DNA: TGTGCCAGCAGCCAAGAGGAGTCTAGCGGGAGGTACTTC; CDR3 protein: CASSQEESSGRYF
D gene: .; clone size: .; V gene: TRBV29-1; J gene: TRBJ1-2; CDR3 DNA: TGCAGCGGCCGAGGAACGGGGGGCAATGGCTACACCTTC; CDR3 protein: CSGRGTGGNGYTF